This T cell receptor (beta chain) was sequenced for a study of cytomegalovirus exposure and HLA in healthy donors. Overall study: Ancestry clustering placed 81% of over 300 genotyped donors in the Caucasian-associated cluster. Study results and limitations: It was reportedly the case that the classifier diagnosed cytomegalovirus status with high specificity and sensitivity. The study recorded 150 to 200 TCR beta chains that were cytomegalovirus-associated.

This clone came up a few times. Its antigen is not known. Researchers ran the PCR with 60 Vbeta and 13 Jbeta primers. Assay used: immunoSEQ multiplex PCR; TCRdb lists only in-frame clones, some missing. The sample gives roughly 160,000 clones, around 80% of which show up once; 7.5% to 9% is in the top ten. This TCR derives from a male donor in good health and CMV-seropositive. The sequencing sample was made of PBMCs.

The CDR3 DNA reads as TGTGCCAGCAGTTCGGGACTACAAGAGACCCAGTACTTC. Translation gives CASSSGLQETQYF. The J gene is TRBJ2-5, the V gene TRBV28, with 7 bases fitting TRBD2. The ends lost 4 bases at V and 2 bases at J; junction bases unmatched: 1. The CDR3 loop spans 13 amino acids. Germline assignment: CDR1 MDHEN and CDR2 SYDVKM. Complete variable domain (other parts from reference TRBV28 and TRBJ2-5): DVKVTQSSRYLVKRTGEKVFLECVQDMDHENMFWYRQDPGLGLRLIYFSYDVKMKEKGDIPEGYSVSREKKERFSLILESASTNQTSMYLCASSSGLQETQYFGPGTRLLVL.